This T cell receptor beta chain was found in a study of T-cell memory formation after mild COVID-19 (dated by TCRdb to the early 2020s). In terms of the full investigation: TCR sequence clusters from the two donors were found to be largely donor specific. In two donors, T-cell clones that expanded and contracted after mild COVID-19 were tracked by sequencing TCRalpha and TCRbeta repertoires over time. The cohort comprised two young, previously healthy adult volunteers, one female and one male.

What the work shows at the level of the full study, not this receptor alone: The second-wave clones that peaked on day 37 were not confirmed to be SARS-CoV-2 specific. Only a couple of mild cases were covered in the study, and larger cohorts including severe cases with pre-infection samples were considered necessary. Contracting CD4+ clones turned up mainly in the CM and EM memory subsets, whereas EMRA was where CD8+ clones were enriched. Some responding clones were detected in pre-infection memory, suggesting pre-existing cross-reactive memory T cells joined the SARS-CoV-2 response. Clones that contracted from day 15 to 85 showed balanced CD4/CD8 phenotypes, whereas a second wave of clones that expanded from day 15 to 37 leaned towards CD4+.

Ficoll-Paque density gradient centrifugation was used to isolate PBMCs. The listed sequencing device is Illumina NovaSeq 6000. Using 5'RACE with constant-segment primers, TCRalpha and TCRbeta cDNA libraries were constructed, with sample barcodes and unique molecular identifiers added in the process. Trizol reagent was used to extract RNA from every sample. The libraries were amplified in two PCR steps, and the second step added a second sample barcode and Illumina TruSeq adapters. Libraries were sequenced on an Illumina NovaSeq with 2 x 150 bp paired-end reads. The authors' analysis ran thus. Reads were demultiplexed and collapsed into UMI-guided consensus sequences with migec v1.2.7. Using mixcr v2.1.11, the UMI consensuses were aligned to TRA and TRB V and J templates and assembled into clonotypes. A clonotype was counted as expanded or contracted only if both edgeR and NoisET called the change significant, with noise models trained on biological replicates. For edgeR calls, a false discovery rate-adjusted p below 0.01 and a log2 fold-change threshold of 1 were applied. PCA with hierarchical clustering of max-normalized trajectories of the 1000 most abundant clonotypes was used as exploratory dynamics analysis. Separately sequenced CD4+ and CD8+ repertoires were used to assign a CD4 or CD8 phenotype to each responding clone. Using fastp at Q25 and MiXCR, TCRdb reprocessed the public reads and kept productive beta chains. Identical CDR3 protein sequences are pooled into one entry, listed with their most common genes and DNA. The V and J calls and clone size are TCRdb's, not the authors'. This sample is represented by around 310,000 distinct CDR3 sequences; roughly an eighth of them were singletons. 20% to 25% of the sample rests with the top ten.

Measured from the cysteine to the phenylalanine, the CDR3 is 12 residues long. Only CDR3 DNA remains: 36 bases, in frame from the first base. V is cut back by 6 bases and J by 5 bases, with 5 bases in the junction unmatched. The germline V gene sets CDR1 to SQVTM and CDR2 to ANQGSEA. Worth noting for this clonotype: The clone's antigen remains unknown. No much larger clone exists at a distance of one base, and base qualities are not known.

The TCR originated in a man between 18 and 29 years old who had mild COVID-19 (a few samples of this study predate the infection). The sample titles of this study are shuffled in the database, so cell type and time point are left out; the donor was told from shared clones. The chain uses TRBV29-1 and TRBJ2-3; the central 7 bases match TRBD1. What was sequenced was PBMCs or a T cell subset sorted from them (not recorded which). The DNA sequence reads TGCAGCGTCGACAGGGCTATAGATACGCAGTATTTT. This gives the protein CSVDRAIDTQYF.